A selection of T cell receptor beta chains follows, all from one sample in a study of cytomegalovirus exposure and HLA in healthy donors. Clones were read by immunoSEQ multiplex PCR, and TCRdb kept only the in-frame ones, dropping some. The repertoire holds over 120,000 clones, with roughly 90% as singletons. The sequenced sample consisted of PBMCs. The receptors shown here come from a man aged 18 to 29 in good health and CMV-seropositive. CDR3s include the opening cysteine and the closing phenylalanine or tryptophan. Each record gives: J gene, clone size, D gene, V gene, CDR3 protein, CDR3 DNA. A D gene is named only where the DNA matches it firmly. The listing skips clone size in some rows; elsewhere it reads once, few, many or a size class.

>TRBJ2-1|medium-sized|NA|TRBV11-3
CASSSGGPSYNEQFF
TGTGCCAGCAGCTCTGGAGGCCCCTCCTACAATGAGCAGTTCTTC
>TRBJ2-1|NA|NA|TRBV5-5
CASSLDRAYNEQFF
TGTGCCAGCAGCTTGGACAGGGCGTACAATGAGCAGTTCTTC
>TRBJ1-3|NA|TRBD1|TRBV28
CASRNRGRSPGNTIYF
TGTGCCAGCAGGAACAGGGGGCGATCTCCTGGAAACACCATATATTTT
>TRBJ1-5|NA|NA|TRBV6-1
CASGQGIYPNQPQHF
TGTGCCAGTGGGCAGGGGATTTATCCCAATCAGCCCCAGCATTTT
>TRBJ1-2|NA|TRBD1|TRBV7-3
CASSRQGTANYGYTF
TGTGCCAGCAGCCGACAGGGGACAGCTAACTATGGCTACACCTTC
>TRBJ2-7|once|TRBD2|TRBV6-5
CASSPLREGTIRQYF
TGTGCCAGCAGTCCCTTACGGGAGGGGACGATACGGCAGTACTTC
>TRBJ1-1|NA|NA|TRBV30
CAWIPRGKNTEAFF
TGTGCCTGGATTCCTCGCGGTAAGAACACTGAAGCTTTCTTT
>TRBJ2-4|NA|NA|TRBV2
CASSDPSLAKNIQYF
TGTGCCAGCAGTGACCCCTCCTTAGCCAAAAACATTCAGTACTTC
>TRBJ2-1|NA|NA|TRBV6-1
CASSSTSAVEQFF
TGTGCCAGCAGTTCGACGAGTGCGGTTGAGCAGTTCTTC
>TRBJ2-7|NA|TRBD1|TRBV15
CATSRGRDRGLGEQYF
TGTGCCACCAGCAGAGGCCGGGACAGGGGGCTAGGTGAGCAGTACTTC
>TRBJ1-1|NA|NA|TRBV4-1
CASSPGGRDSLRNTEAFF
TGCGCCAGCAGCCCCGGAGGAAGGGACTCGCTGCGGAACACTGAAGCTTTCTTT
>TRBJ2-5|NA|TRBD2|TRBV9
CASSAGLAVLPETQYF
TGTGCCAGCAGCGCCGGACTAGCGGTCCTCCCAGAGACCCAGTACTTC
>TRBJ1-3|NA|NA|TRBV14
CASSHPGEWTRDGNTIYF
TGTGCCAGCAGCCACCCAGGGGAGTGGACCCGGGATGGAAACACCATATATTTT
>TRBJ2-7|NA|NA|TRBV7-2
CASSSLVGERYEQYF
TGTGCCAGCAGCTCCCTCGTCGGGGAGAGGTACGAGCAGTACTTC
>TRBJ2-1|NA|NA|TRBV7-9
CASGRKGQNEQFF
TGTGCCAGCGGTCGGAAGGGGCAGAATGAGCAGTTCTTC
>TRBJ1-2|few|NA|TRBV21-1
CASSKEGRQRDQNYGYTF
TGTGCCAGCAGCAAAGAAGGGAGGCAGAGGGATCAAAACTATGGCTACACCTTC
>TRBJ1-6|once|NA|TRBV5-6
CASSLRFFGGQVSPLHF
TGTGCCAGCAGCTTGCGTTTTTTCGGGGGGCAAGTCTCACCCCTCCACTTT
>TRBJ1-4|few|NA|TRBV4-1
CASSLATTNEKLFF
TGCGCCAGCAGCCTAGCTACGACTAATGAAAAACTGTTTTTT
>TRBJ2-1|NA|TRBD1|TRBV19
CASQLTGGSYNEQFF
TGTGCCAGCCAACTAACAGGGGGCTCCTACAATGAGCAGTTCTTC
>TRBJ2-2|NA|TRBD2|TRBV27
CASSWRGGARGAGELFF
TGTGCCTCCTCGTGGCGCGGGGGGGCCCGGGGAGCCGGGGAGCTGTTTTTT
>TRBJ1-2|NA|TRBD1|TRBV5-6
CASSSDRGLFGYGYTF
TGTGCCAGCAGCTCGGACAGGGGGCTTTTCGGGTATGGCTACACCTTC
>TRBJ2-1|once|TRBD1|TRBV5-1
CASSSGTGAYNEQFF
TGCGCCAGCAGCTCCGGGACAGGGGCCTACAATGAGCAGTTCTTC
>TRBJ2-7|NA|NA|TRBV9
CASSVGLNYEQYF
TGTGCCAGCAGCGTAGGGCTGAACTACGAGCAGTACTTC
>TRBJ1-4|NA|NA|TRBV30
CAWSEGMPEKLFF
TGTGCCTGGAGTGAGGGGATGCCCGAAAAACTGTTTTTT